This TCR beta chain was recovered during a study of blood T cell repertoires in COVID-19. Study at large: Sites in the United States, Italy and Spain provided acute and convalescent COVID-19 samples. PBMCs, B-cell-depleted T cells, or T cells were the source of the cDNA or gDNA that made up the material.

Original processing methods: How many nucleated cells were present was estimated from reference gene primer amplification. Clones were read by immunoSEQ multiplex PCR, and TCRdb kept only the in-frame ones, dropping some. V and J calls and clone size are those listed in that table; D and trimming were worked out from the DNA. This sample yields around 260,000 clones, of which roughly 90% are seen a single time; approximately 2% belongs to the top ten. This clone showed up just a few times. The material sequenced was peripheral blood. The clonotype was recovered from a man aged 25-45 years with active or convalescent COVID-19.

The CDR3 spells CASTGDRIELQETQYF. The DNA of the CDR3 is TGTGCCAGCACCGGGGACAGGATAGAGCTCCAAGAGACCCAGTACTTC. This chain connects TRBV7-9 to TRBJ2-5; 8 bases fit TRBD1. The CDR3 extends over 16 amino acids. Trimming took 7 bases from V and 1 from J; bases not matched to a gene: 11. Germline CDR1 reads SEHNR; CDR2 reads FQNEAQ (reference sequence).